A single T cell receptor beta chain is shown here with its context. Clones were sequenced by immunoSEQ multiplex PCR, and TCRdb holds only the in-frame ones, with some missing. The repertoire holds 50,000 or so clones, with over 80% as singletons. The length of the CDR3 is 17 residues. From germline, CDR1 is SGHRS and CDR2 YFSETQ. Trimming took off 4 bases at V and 2 bases at J, with 19 bases between the two ends. The data stem from a study of T cell changes during pregnancy in multiple sclerosis. The sequencing here drew on CD4+ T cells from peripheral blood mononuclear cells, taken in the third trimester of pregnancy. The chain links TRBV5-1 to TRBJ2-1, with D tentatively TRBD1 (6 bases). The source is a female donor with multiple sclerosis, enrolled in a pregnancy study. CDR3 protein: CASSPGFTGGTYNEQFF. The CDR3 DNA is TGCGCCAGCAGCCCGGGATTCACTGGGGGCACCTACAATGAGCAGTTCTTC.